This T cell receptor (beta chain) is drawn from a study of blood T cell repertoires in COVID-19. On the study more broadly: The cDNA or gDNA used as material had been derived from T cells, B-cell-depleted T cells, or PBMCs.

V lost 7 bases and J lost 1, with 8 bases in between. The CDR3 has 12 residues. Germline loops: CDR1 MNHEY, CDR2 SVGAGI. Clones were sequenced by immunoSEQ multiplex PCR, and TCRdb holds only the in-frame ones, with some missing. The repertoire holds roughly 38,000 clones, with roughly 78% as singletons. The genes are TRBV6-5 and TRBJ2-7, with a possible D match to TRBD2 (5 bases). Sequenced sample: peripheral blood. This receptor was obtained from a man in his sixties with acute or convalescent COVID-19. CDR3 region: CASMRDSYEQYF. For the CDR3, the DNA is TGTGCCAGCATGAGGGATTCCTACGAGCAGTACTTC.